Below, 26 T cell receptor beta chains from the same sample are listed, as sequenced in a study of OX40 agonist ivuxolimab in advanced cancers. Repertoires were generated with immunoSEQ multiplex PCR, while TCRdb's copy carries only in-frame clones and drops some. Found here are about 110,000 clones, 91% of them singletons; the top ten hold under 0.85%. The material was CD4+ or CD8+ T cells sorted from blood, obtained in a trial of the OX40 agonist ivuxolimab. These receptors all come from an adult with an advanced solid tumor such as melanoma, head and neck, liver or kidney cancer.

This chain uses TRBV30 with TRBJ1-6; D call uncertain. Trimming removed 3 bases at V and 3 bases at J, with 15 bases between. The length of the CDR3 is 16 residues. The V gene's germline CDR1 is GTSNPN and CDR2 SVGIG (reference sequence). Written as DNA, the CDR3 is TGTGCCTGGAGCTCCTCGGCGGCCAGCTATAATTCACCCCTCCACTTT. Protein sequence: CAWSSSAASYNSPLHF.

The chain uses TRBV9 and TRBJ1-3, with 8 bases matching TRBD1. In germline, CDR1 is SGDLS, CDR2 YYNGEE. The trim removed 1 base at V and 2 bases at J, leaving 8 bases unmatched. The CDR3 sequence is 17 residues long. The DNA for the CDR3 is TGTGCCAGCAGCGTAACAATAACGACAGGGGCTGGAAACACCATATATTTT. Its translation: CASSVTITTGAGNTIYF.

The chain links TRBV11-3 to TRBJ1-1; weak D call: TRBD1 (5 bases). Trimming took 5 bases from V and 0 from J, leaving 16 bases between them. The germline V gene has CDR1 SGHNT and CDR2 YENEEA. The CDR3 runs to 16 residues. CDR3 sequence reads: CASSDSRNWMNTEAFF. The CDR3 DNA is TGTGCCAGCAGCGACAGCAGAAATTGGATGAACACTGAAGCTTTCTTT.

The V and J genes are TRBV5-1 and TRBJ2-7; no firm D call. V was clipped by 0 bases and J by 0 bases, with 7 bases between them. Germline V gene sequence: CDR1 SGHRS, CDR2 YFSETQ. CDR3 length: 14 residues. The CDR3 spells CASSLDRNSYEQYF. CDR3 DNA: TGCGCCAGCAGCTTGGATAGGAACTCCTACGAGCAGTACTTC. The full variable domain, rest sourced from reference TRBV5-1 and TRBJ2-7, is KAGVTQTPRYLIKTRGQQVTLSCSPISGHRSVSWYQQTPGQGLQFLFEYFSETQRNKGNFPGRFSGRQFSNSRSEMNVSTLELGDSALYLCASSLDRNSYEQYFGPGTRLTVT.

DNA of the CDR3: TGTGCCTGGTTAGGAGGAGTGAACACTGAAGCTTTCTTT. Its translation is CAWLGGVNTEAFF. V usage is TRBV30 and J usage is TRBJ1-1; D remains ambiguous. The CDR3 runs to 13 residues. Trimming removed 5 bases from V and 0 bases from J, with 10 bases in between. Germline assignment: CDR1 GTSNPN and CDR2 SVGIG (reference sequence). The full variable domain, completed using reference TRBV30 and TRBJ1-1, is SQTIHQWPATLVQPVGSPLSLECTVEGTSNPNLYWYRQAAGRGLQLLFYSVGIGQISSEVPQNLSASRPQDRQFILSSKKLLLSDSGFYLCAWLGGVNTEAFFGQGTRLTVV.

This rearrangement joins TRBV19 to TRBJ2-3; 8 bases fit TRBD1. The CDR3 runs to 14 residues. Per germline, CDR1 LNHDA and CDR2 SQIVND (reference sequence). After removal of 5 bases from V and 1 base from J, the junction contained 2 bases not matched to a gene. The CDR3 region has the DNA TGTGCCAGTAGTCTGGGACAGGGCACAGATACGCAGTATTTT. Its protein is CASSLGQGTDTQYF.

The V and J genes are TRBV27 and TRBJ2-2, with TRBD2 matching 14 bases. CDR3 size: 17 residues. Germline-derived CDR1 and CDR2 are MNHEY and SMNVEV (reference sequence). Trimming took 5 bases from V and 4 from J; bases not matched to a gene: 6. CDR3 sequence reads: CASSGLAGGRGTGELFF. CDR3 nucleotide sequence: TGTGCCAGCAGTGGACTAGCGGGAGGACGCGGCACCGGGGAGCTGTTTTTT.

The V gene is TRBV23-1, the J gene TRBJ1-5, with 8 bases fitting TRBD1. TRBV23-1 qualifies as an ORF whose function is uncertain. The CDR3 sequence is 16 residues long. The V and J ends lost 0 bases and 7 bases, in that order; junction bases with no gene match: 8. The CDR3 DNA follows: TGCGCCAGCAGTCAATCGTTCTCAGGGGGCATACAGCCCCAGCATTTT. This encodes CASSQSFSGGIQPQHF.

V and J are TRBV27 and TRBJ1-5, with no clear D. This CDR3 has 15 amino acids. Germline V lookup: CDR1 MNHEY, CDR2 SMNVEV (reference sequence). The germline V and J ends were trimmed by 0 bases and 1 base, with 7 bases remaining between them. The CDR3 reads CASSLSVRSNQPQHF. The CDR3 DNA reads TGTGCCAGCAGTTTATCCGTCAGGAGCAATCAGCCCCAGCATTTT.

V usage is TRBV18 and J usage is TRBJ2-2; D ambiguous. CDR3 length: 14 amino acids. CDR1 and CDR2 from the germline V gene are KGHSH and LQKENI. The V gene lost 3 bases and the J gene lost 0 bases, with 5 bases spanning the gap. The CDR3 sequence is CASSPSANTGELFF. The CDR3 coding sequence is TGTGCCAGCTCACCGTCAGCGAACACCGGGGAGCTGTTTTTT.

This chain connects TRBV19 to TRBJ2-5; D possibly corresponds to TRBD2 (5 bases). Germline CDR1 is LNHDA and CDR2 is SQIVND (reference sequence). V lost 3 bases, J lost 3 bases, and 5 bases lay in between. The CDR3 covers 12 residues. CDR3 residues: CASSMTKETQYF. Written as DNA, the CDR3 is TGTGCCAGTAGTATGACTAAAGAGACCCAGTACTTC.

The chain carries TRBV6-5 and TRBJ2-7; 9 nucleotides agree with TRBD1. V lost 3 bases and J lost 2; bases outside the gene matches: 8. CDR3 size: 16 residues. Germline values: CDR1 MNHEY, CDR2 SVGAGI. The CDR3 DNA reads TGTGCCAGCAGTTATCTTGGGACAGGGCCCACCTACGAGCAGTACTTC. Protein: CASSYLGTGPTYEQYF.

This clone came up a few times. The chain carries TRBV18 and TRBJ1-1; 7 bases line up with TRBD1. The CDR3 extends over 15 amino acids. The junction had 6 bases not matched to a gene; V was cut back by 4 bases and J by 1 base. Germline V lookup: CDR1 KGHSH, CDR2 LQKENI. Here the CDR3 reads CASSREGGSNTEAFF. CDR3 nucleotide sequence: TGTGCCAGCTCACGGGAAGGGGGCTCGAACACTGAAGCTTTCTTT.

CDR3 sequence (DNA): TGTGCCAGCAGCTTGGTAATGTGGATCTCTGGGGCCAACGTCCTGACTTTC. Amino acid sequence: CASSLVMWISGANVLTF. The V gene is TRBV5-8, the J gene TRBJ2-6; D gene uncertain. Germline assignment: CDR1 SGHTS and CDR2 YDEGEE. The CDR3 runs to 17 residues. Trimming removed 0 bases at V and 0 bases at J, with 10 bases between. The full variable domain, rest sourced from reference TRBV5-8 and TRBJ2-6, is EAGVTQSPTHLIKTRGQQATLRCSPISGHTSVYWYQQALGLGLQFLLWYDEGEERNRGNFPPRFSGRQFPNYSSELNVNALELEDSALYLCASSLVMWISGANVLTFGAGSRLTVL.

The chain combines TRBV30 with TRBJ1-1; TRBD1 matches 8 bases. CDR1 and CDR2 from the germline V gene are GTSNPN and SVGIG (reference sequence). Unmatched junction bases numbered 3, after V lost 6 bases and J lost 0 bases. The CDR3 sequence is 13 residues long. CDR3 coding DNA: TGTGCCTGCGCACAGGGGGTGAACACTGAAGCTTTCTTT. It encodes CACAQGVNTEAFF.

This clone showed up just a few times. The chain is built from TRBV20-1 and TRBJ1-2; no reliable D call. This CDR3 is 11 amino acids long. Germline assignment: CDR1 DFQATT and CDR2 SNEGSKA (reference sequence). Trimming removed 4 bases from V and 4 bases from J, with 7 bases in between. The CDR3 protein is CSANRPYGYTF. The CDR3 DNA reads as TGCAGTGCTAACCGACCCTATGGCTACACCTTC.

V and J are TRBV2 and TRBJ2-3; 8 bases line up with TRBD2. The junction had 6 bases not matched to a gene; V was cut back by 4 bases and J by 3 bases. CDR3 size: 15 residues. Germline-derived CDR1 and CDR2 are SNHLY and FYNNEI. The CDR3 here is CASSASGGETDTQYF. CDR3 sequence (DNA): TGTGCCAGCAGTGCAAGCGGGGGTGAAACAGATACGCAGTATTTT.

V gene TRBV19 combines with J gene TRBJ1-5; possibly TRBD1 for D (6 bases). The germline V gene encodes CDR1 LNHDA and CDR2 SQIVND (reference sequence). Between the trimmed V and J ends, which lost 6 bases and 7 bases, there was a span of 16 bases. This CDR3 has 14 amino acids. This CDR3 reads CASSVGGAGQPQHF. The CDR3 nucleotides are TGTGCCAGTAGCGTCGGGGGGGCCGGCCAGCCCCAGCATTTT.

The gene calls are TRBV2 and TRBJ1-4; maybe TRBD1 (5 bases). The CDR3 contains 15 residues. Germline V gene lookup returns CDR1 SNHLY and CDR2 FYNNEI. The V end was cut by 4 bases, the J end by 4 bases, with 13 bases between. The CDR3 nucleotides are TGTGCCAGCAGTGGGGGAGGGGTGATTAATGAAAAACTGTTTTTT. It encodes CASSGGGVINEKLFF.

This chain connects TRBV7-9 to TRBJ2-5; D ambiguous. CDR3 size: 13 residues. Germline lookup yields CDR1 SEHNR and CDR2 FQNEAQ (reference sequence). V was trimmed by 5 bases and J by 11 bases, leaving 18 bases between them. The CDR3 coding sequence is TGTGCCAGCAGCCTTCTAGGCACGGGCCAACAGTACTTC. As protein: CASSLLGTGQQYF.

This chain uses TRBV7-6 with TRBJ2-2; D is uncertain. The CDR3 runs 14 residues. V gave up 0 bases and J gave up 1 base, with 3 bases separating them. From germline, CDR1 is SGHVS and CDR2 FNYEAQ. The CDR3 bases are TGTGCCAGCAGCTTAGCGGGGAACACCGGGGAGCTGTTTTTT. It is translated as CASSLAGNTGELFF.

V is TRBV2 and J is TRBJ1-4, with 8 positions matching TRBD1. The germline V gene has CDR1 SNHLY and CDR2 FYNNEI. This CDR3 contains 14 residues. V gave up 6 bases and J gave up 2 bases; unmatched junction bases: 2. The CDR3 bases are TGTGCCAGCAGGACAGGGGATACTAATGAAAAACTGTTTTTT. This gives the protein CASRTGDTNEKLFF.

The chain links TRBV4-1 to TRBJ2-7; 7 bases agree with TRBD1. J lost 0 bases, V lost 1 base, and 3 bases had no gene match. The CDR3 spans 15 residues. CDR1 is MGHRA, CDR2 YSYEKL, per germline. The CDR3 sequence is CASSQGQGFSYEQYF. The CDR3 DNA is TGCGCCAGCAGCCAAGGACAGGGATTCTCCTACGAGCAGTACTTC.

This clone was seen a few times. V and J are TRBV4-1 and TRBJ2-3; D remains unclear. The length of the CDR3 is 13 residues. V was trimmed by 1 base and J by 6 bases, leaving 8 bases between them. Per the germline V gene, CDR1 is MGHRA and CDR2 is YSYEKL. In nucleotides, the CDR3 is TGCGCCAGCAGCCAAGGCCCCGGGGATACGCAGTATTTT. It yields the protein CASSQGPGDTQYF.

Written as DNA, the CDR3 is TGTGCCAGCAGTTTAGAGGTTCAGGGATTGAACACCGGGGAGCTGTTTTTT. This encodes CASSLEVQGLNTGELFF. The chain has TRBV27 and TRBJ2-2; TRBD1 might be the D (5 bases). This CDR3 has 17 residues. Per germline, CDR1 MNHEY and CDR2 SMNVEV (reference sequence). Between the trimmed V and J ends, which lost 2 bases and 1 base, there was a span of 14 bases.

The CDR3 spells CASSAAAGGIAEQFF. As DNA, the CDR3 is TGTGCCAGCTCAGCCGCCGCGGGAGGGATAGCCGAGCAGTTCTTC. The genes are TRBV18 and TRBJ2-1; TRBD2 aligns across 9 bases. Trimming at V came to 5 bases and at J to 10 bases, leaving 12 bases not matched to a gene. The CDR3 length is 15 residues. Germline CDR1 reads KGHSH; CDR2 reads LQKENI.